The T cell receptor (beta chain) described here comes from a study of patients and donors after allogeneic stem cell transplantation. One entry per CDR3 protein, called by TCRdb with MiXCR from the RT-PCR reads. This sample has some 960,000 distinct CDR3 sequences; under 20% occur once, and the top ten carry 5.5% to 6.5%. There are 16 residues in the CDR3. V shed 4 bases, J shed 3 bases, and the junction held 10 bases outside the gene matches. CDR1 and CDR2 from the germline V gene are SNHLY and FYNNEI. The sequence derives from a human donor who was either an allogeneic HSCT recipient or a stem cell or donor lymphocyte infusion donor (not recorded which). It is not recorded whose cells these are; they may come from a transplant donor. The sequenced sample was blood, either unsorted or a sorted T cell fraction (not recorded which). The chain employs TRBV2 and TRBJ1-2; 8 bases fit TRBD1. The CDR3 DNA reads as TGTGCCAGCAGTGCGCAGGGGGCAGTCGTATACTATGGCTACACCTTC. Its protein is CASSAQGAVVYYGYTF.